This TCR beta chain was captured in a study of blood T cell repertoires in COVID-19. The wider study: The United States, Italy and Spain supplied acute and convalescent COVID-19 samples. Nucleic acid was either cDNA or gDNA, and it came from T cells, B-cell-depleted T cells, or PBMCs.

In the study's own analysis: Researchers report that nucleated cell counts were estimated from reference gene primer amplification. Repertoires were generated with immunoSEQ multiplex PCR, while TCRdb's copy carries only in-frame clones and drops some. V, J and clone size are taken as reported in that table, and D and trimming were inferred from the DNA itself. The table has some 110,000 clones, about 89% seen once. The CDR3 is made up of 18 amino acids. The V and J ends lost 0 bases and 1 base respectively, with 18 bases between them. CDR1 is MNHEY, CDR2 SVGEGT, per germline. V gene TRBV6-2 or TRBV6-3 combines with J gene TRBJ1-1; D perhaps matches TRBD1 (6 bases). The receptor was derived from a man aged 40-49 years with acute or convalescent COVID-19. Material for sequencing was peripheral blood. CDR3 region: CASSYSTGGGQGNTEAFF. The DNA for the CDR3 is TGTGCCAGCAGTTACTCGACAGGAGGTGGGCAGGGGAACACTGAAGCTTTCTTT.